This entry lists 29 T cell receptor beta chains sequenced from one sample in a study of control samples from healthy donors and cancer patients. The data were produced by immunoSEQ multiplex PCR, yet TCRdb's version contains in-frame clones alone and is incomplete. Seen here are over 150,000 clones, 90% to 95% observed once, and the top ten hold approximately 1.4%. Specimen: blood. These receptors all stem from a woman aged 18-29 years in good health.

The V call is TRBV19, the J call TRBJ2-3, with 9 bases that match TRBD2. The CDR3 contains 16 residues. V trimming: 1 base; J trimming: 3 bases; junction bases outside the gene matches: 5. CDR1 is LNHDA and CDR2 is SQIVND in the germline V gene (reference sequence). This CDR3 reads CASSIGGGAGTDTQYF. CDR3 coding DNA: TGTGCCAGTAGTATAGGCGGGGGGGCTGGTACAGATACGCAGTATTTT.

This chain joins TRBV4-2 and TRBJ1-2; D possibly corresponds to TRBD1 (6 bases). V lost 0 bases and J lost 0, with 14 bases in between. Germline CDR1 is LGHNA and CDR2 is YNFKEQ. The CDR3 is 17 amino acids. The CDR3 region is CASSQEETGPPNYGYTF. DNA for the CDR3: TGTGCCAGCAGCCAAGAGGAGACAGGTCCCCCTAACTATGGCTACACCTTC.

The V gene is TRBV7-6, the J gene TRBJ1-3, with D uncertain. Trimming cost V 5 bases and J 4 bases, with 6 bases left between them. Looked up from germline, CDR1 is SGHVS and CDR2 is FNYEAQ. The length of the CDR3 is 12 residues. CDR3 sequence: CASSPPGNTIYF. CDR3 DNA sequence: TGTGCCAGCAGCCCCCCCGGAAACACCATATATTTT. The variable domain in full, with the rest retrieved from reference TRBV7-6 and TRBJ1-3, is GAGVSQSPRYKVTKRGQDVALRCDPISGHVSLYWYRQALGQGPEFLTYFNYEAQQDKSGLPNDRFSAERPEGSISTLTIQRTEQRDSAMYRCASSPPGNTIYFGEGSWLTVV.

The chain uses TRBV21-1 and TRBJ2-7; TRBD1, the D gene given by the table, was not confirmed from the DNA. TRBV21-1 represents a pseudogene. The CDR3 loop spans 15 amino acids. The CDR3: CASSKGAGGLYEQYF. The CDR3 DNA reads as TGTGCCAGCAGCAAAGGAGCAGGGGGATTATACGAGCAGTACTTC.

The rearrangement links TRBV3-1 (or the pseudogene TRBV3-2) to TRBJ1-6; possibly TRBD1 for D (6 bases). CDR1 and CDR2 from the germline V gene are LGHDT and YNNKEL (reference sequence). V was pared by 6 bases and J by 0 bases, with 12 bases between. The CDR3 is 16 amino acids. The CDR3 region is CASRKIGGSYNSPLHF. The CDR3 bases are TGTGCCAGCAGGAAGATAGGGGGCTCCTATAATTCACCCCTCCACTTT.

The chain has TRBV6-5 and TRBJ2-3, with D possibly being TRBD2 (5 bases). This CDR3 contains 14 residues. Trimming cost V 2 bases and J 3 bases, with 9 bases left between them. The V gene's germline CDR1 is MNHEY and CDR2 SVGAGI. Here the CDR3 reads CASSYHPGTDTQYF. DNA of the CDR3: TGTGCCAGCAGTTACCACCCGGGAACAGATACGCAGTATTTT.

The chain employs TRBV6-1 and TRBJ1-5; D perhaps matches TRBD1 (5 bases). V shed 2 bases and J shed 6 bases, with 20 bases lying between them. In germline, CDR1 is MNHNS, CDR2 SASEGT. The CDR3 has 17 amino acids. The CDR3: CASSERWGGDGRQPQHF. Here the CDR3 DNA reads TGTGCCAGCAGTGAAAGGTGGGGAGGGGATGGGCGTCAGCCCCAGCATTTT.

This clone was seen just once. The chain combines TRBV27 with TRBJ1-6; the D gene is possibly TRBD1 (5 bases). Germline CDR1 MNHEY, CDR2 SMNVEV (reference sequence). The CDR3 runs to 14 residues. The germline V and J ends were trimmed by 2 bases and 7 bases, with 9 bases remaining between them. CDR3 in DNA: TGTGCCAGCAGTTTAAGGCAGGGAAATTCACCCCTCCACTTT. This gives the protein CASSLRQGNSPLHF.

This sequence joins TRBV18 and TRBJ1-2; D is unresolved. Germline-derived CDR1 and CDR2 are KGHSH and LQKENI. The CDR3 spans 14 residues. V was cut by 4 bases and J by 4 bases, with 13 bases left in between. As DNA, the CDR3 is TGTGCCAGCTCACGGGAGGGATCGACCTATGGCTACACCTTC. Translation gives CASSREGSTYGYTF.

The chain couples TRBV20-1 to TRBJ2-1; D is tentatively TRBD1 or TRBD2 (6 bases each). The CDR3 runs 15 residues. V lost 3 bases and J lost 0, with 12 bases in between. CDR1 is DFQATT and CDR2 is SNEGSKA in the germline V gene (reference sequence). This chain's CDR3 is CSASLWGASYNEQFF. The CDR3 DNA sequence: TGCAGTGCTAGTCTCTGGGGGGCCTCCTACAATGAGCAGTTCTTC.

This clone was observed once. CDR3 sequence (DNA): TGTGCCAGCAGCCGCCCCCGGTCCGAGGGGACTGAAGCTTTCTTT. Translation: CASSRPRSEGTEAFF. This rearrangement joins TRBV3-1 (or the pseudogene TRBV3-2) to TRBJ1-1; weak D call: TRBD1 (5 bases). The CDR3 loop spans 15 amino acids. The V gene's germline CDR1 is LGHDT and CDR2 YNNKEL (reference sequence). The V end was cut by 4 bases, the J end by 5 bases, with 17 bases between.

As DNA, the CDR3 is TGTGCCAGCAGCCGCGGATCCAATTTGAACACTGAAGCTTTCTTT. Translated, it gives CASSRGSNLNTEAFF. The genes are TRBV6-5 and TRBJ1-1; D gene ambiguous. V dropped 6 bases and J dropped 0 bases, with 14 bases sitting between them. The length of the CDR3 is 15 residues. Per germline, CDR1 MNHEY and CDR2 SVGAGI.

V gene TRBV6-5 combines with J gene TRBJ1-1; 12 nucleotides align to TRBD1. The junction had 9 bases not matched to a gene; V was cut back by 6 bases and J by 7 bases. The CDR3 is made up of 15 amino acids. In germline, CDR1 is MNHEY, CDR2 SVGAGI. The CDR3 region is CASSRSGTGGIEAFF. The CDR3 DNA sequence: TGTGCCAGCAGCCGTTCCGGGACAGGGGGCATTGAAGCTTTCTTT.

The chain has TRBV6-2 or TRBV6-3 and TRBJ2-5, with 10 nucleotides matching TRBD2. CDR1 is MNHEY, CDR2 SVGEGT, per germline. The CDR3 is made up of 15 amino acids. The J segment lost 5 bases and the V segment lost 6 bases, leaving 9 bases of the junction unmatched. Here the CDR3 DNA reads TGTGCCAGCAGCTCTCTAGCGGGAGTAGTGGAGACCCAGTACTTC. Its protein product is CASSSLAGVVETQYF.

The chain carries TRBV6-2 or TRBV6-3 and TRBJ1-1; a weak D match, TRBD1 (5 bases). Trimming took off 3 bases at V and 5 bases at J, with 13 bases between the two ends. The CDR3 is made up of 14 amino acids. Per germline, CDR1 MNHEY and CDR2 SVGEGT. The CDR3 sequence is CASSYHLRGTEAFF. CDR3 coding DNA: TGTGCCAGCAGTTATCATCTTAGGGGTACTGAAGCTTTCTTT.

This clone was picked up a small number of times. Here the CDR3 reads CASSLGLAGTYEQFF. The CDR3 DNA is TGTGCCAGCAGTCTGGGACTAGCGGGAACCTATGAGCAGTTCTTC. J is TRBJ2-1 and V is TRBV6-2 or TRBV6-3, with TRBD2 matching over 13 bases. The CDR3 totals 15 residues. In germline, CDR1 is MNHEY, CDR2 SVGEGT. V was clipped by 5 bases and J by 8 bases; unmatched bases: 6.

This chain links TRBV5-4 with TRBJ2-7, with a possible D match to TRBD1 (5 bases). V shed 1 base and J shed 0 bases, with 11 bases lying between them. This CDR3 contains 15 residues. Germline-derived CDR1 and CDR2 are SGHNT and YYREEE (reference sequence). CDR3 bases: TGTGCCAGCAGCTTGAGCAGGGCCAGCTCCTACGAGCAGTACTTC. Protein product: CASSLSRASSYEQYF.

The rearrangement links TRBV7-9 to TRBJ1-1, with D unclear. The CDR3 is 12 residues long. From germline, CDR1 is SEHNR and CDR2 FQNEAQ (reference sequence). V gave up 5 bases and J gave up 3 bases, with 7 bases separating them. As DNA, the CDR3 is TGTGCCAGCAGCCCCACCTACACTGAAGCTTTCTTT. This gives the protein CASSPTYTEAFF.

The chain uses TRBV29-1 and TRBJ2-7; D not certain. Trimming left V 1 base short and J 3 bases short, with 10 bases between. CDR3 length: 13 residues. Germline loops: CDR1 SQVTM, CDR2 ANQGSEA. CDR3 amino acids: CSVEVFKGYEQYF. The CDR3 DNA reads TGCAGCGTTGAAGTATTTAAGGGCTACGAGCAGTACTTC.

This rearrangement joins TRBV6-1 to TRBJ1-2; tentatively, D is TRBD1 (5 bases). Germline V gives CDR1 MNHNS, CDR2 SASEGT. V lost 0 bases and J lost 6, with 8 bases in between. This CDR3 is 13 amino acids long. The CDR3 reads CASSEAGEDGYTF. The CDR3, as DNA: TGTGCCAGCAGTGAAGCAGGGGAAGATGGCTACACCTTC.

J is TRBJ1-3 and V is TRBV6-2 or TRBV6-3; no clear D. This CDR3 comprises 15 residues. Trimming pared 5 bases from V and 2 bases from J, leaving 13 bases between. Per germline, CDR1 MNHEY and CDR2 SVGEGT. CDR3 protein: CASSNEGVAGNTIYF. Written as DNA, the CDR3 is TGTGCCAGCAGTAATGAGGGTGTCGCTGGAAACACCATATATTTT.

The gene calls are TRBV10-3 and TRBJ2-5; D may be TRBD1 (6 bases). This CDR3 is 15 amino acids long. Trimming pared 4 bases from V and 5 bases from J, leaving 17 bases between. Germline V gene lookup returns CDR1 ENHRY and CDR2 SYGVKD. The CDR3 DNA sequence: TGTGCCATCAGTGGGGGGCTGGCGGAAGGGGAGACCCAGTACTTC. As protein: CAISGGLAEGETQYF.

The gene calls are TRBV6-2 or TRBV6-3 and TRBJ2-5, with TRBD1 identical over 7 bases. Germline trimming cut 2 bases from V and 4 bases from J; bases unmatched to any gene: 10. The CDR3 has 16 amino acids. The germline V gene encodes CDR1 MNHEY and CDR2 SVGEGT. The CDR3 sequence: CASSYPTGQPRETQYF. CDR3 coding DNA: TGTGCCAGCAGTTACCCAACGGGACAGCCCAGAGAGACCCAGTACTTC.

The rearrangement links TRBV18 to TRBJ2-7; 7 nucleotides align to TRBD1. Germline V lookup: CDR1 KGHSH, CDR2 LQKENI. J lost 0 bases, V lost 3 bases, and 5 bases had no gene match. The CDR3 has 15 residues. Here the CDR3 DNA reads TGTGCCAGCTCACCCGGACAGGCCTCCTCCTACGAGCAGTACTTC. Amino acids: CASSPGQASSYEQYF.

The rearrangement uses TRBV5-1 and TRBJ2-3, with D possibly matching TRBD1 (6 bases). Germline V gene data show CDR1 as SGHRS and CDR2 as YFSETQ. CDR3 length: 14 amino acids. The V end was cut by 8 bases, the J end by 6 bases, with 19 bases between. CDR3 sequence: CASISGAGEDTQYF. The CDR3 region has the DNA TGCGCCAGTATCTCAGGGGCCGGAGAGGATACGCAGTATTTT.

The V and J genes are TRBV10-3 and TRBJ2-7; 9 bases align to TRBD2. CDR3 length: 14 residues. In germline, CDR1 is ENHRY, CDR2 SYGVKD. J was trimmed by 2 bases and V by 2 bases; bases with no gene match: 1. Here the CDR3 reads CAISEAGGPYEQYF. The CDR3 coding sequence is TGTGCCATCAGTGAGGCGGGAGGGCCCTACGAGCAGTACTTC.

The rearrangement joins TRBV7-2 to TRBJ2-1; 8 bases map to TRBD2. With 4 bases clipped from V and 0 bases from J, the junction kept 2 bases outside the gene matches. CDR1 SGHTA and CDR2 FQGNSA come from the germline V gene. This CDR3 comprises 15 residues. The CDR3 DNA sequence: TGTGCCAGCAGCTCCGGGGGGGCCTCCTACAATGAGCAGTTCTTC. Translated: CASSSGGASYNEQFF.

The rearrangement joins TRBV11-2 to TRBJ2-7; maybe TRBD2 (6 bases). CDR1 is SGHAT, CDR2 FQNNGV, per germline. Deletions cut 5 bases from V and 6 bases from J, with 11 bases between. This CDR3 comprises 12 residues. In DNA, the CDR3 is TGTGCCAGCAGCACGGGGGTCGGCGAGCAGTACTTC. Translated: CASSTGVGEQYF.

This clone was seen only once. V and J are TRBV11-2 and TRBJ2-3; the D is unclear. V was trimmed by 1 base and J by 4 bases, leaving 9 bases between them. The CDR3 covers 14 residues. Germline V gene data show CDR1 as SGHAT and CDR2 as FQNNGV. The CDR3 sequence: CASSLASASDTQYF. The CDR3 DNA reads as TGTGCCAGCAGCTTAGCCTCGGCGTCAGATACGCAGTATTTT.